These 8 T cell receptor beta chains were all obtained from the same sample, sequenced in a study of cytomegalovirus exposure and HLA in healthy donors. The PCR was carried out with 60 Vbeta primers and 13 Jbeta primers. Only in-frame clones appear in the TCRdb table, and some are missing; sequencing was by immunoSEQ multiplex PCR. The sample table includes 45,000 to 60,000 clones. The sequencing sample was made of PBMCs. Receptors originate from a woman aged 40 to 50 in good health and CMV-seronegative.

The chain carries TRBV11-2 and TRBJ2-7; D might be TRBD2 (6 bases). The CDR3 totals 15 residues. Per the germline V gene, CDR1 is SGHAT and CDR2 is FQNNGV. V was trimmed by 5 bases and J by 3 bases, leaving 17 bases between them. CDR3 coding DNA: TGTGCCAGCAGCCCCCACGTGGGGGGACTCTACGAGCAGTACTTC. Its protein product is CASSPHVGGLYEQYF.

This chain uses TRBV7-9 with TRBJ1-3; possible D gene TRBD1, 5 bases. The CDR3 is 17 residues long. The V gene's germline CDR1 is SEHNR and CDR2 FQNEAQ (reference sequence). Trimming left V 2 bases short and J 0 bases short, with 14 bases between. The CDR3 region is CASSLFQGSPSGNTIYF. CDR3 nucleotides: TGTGCCAGCAGCTTATTTCAGGGTTCCCCCTCTGGAAACACCATATATTTT.

The chain recombines TRBV7-8 with TRBJ2-7; D is possibly TRBD1 (6 bases). V was trimmed by 5 bases and J by 3 bases, leaving 8 bases between them. This CDR3 spans 12 amino acids. Germline CDR1 and CDR2: SGHVS and FQNEAQ. The CDR3 sequence: CASSRTDYEQYF. The CDR3 DNA reads TGTGCCAGCAGCCGGACAGACTACGAGCAGTACTTC.

The chain uses TRBV7-9 and TRBJ2-3, with 10 bases identical to TRBD2. Germline loops: CDR1 SEHNR, CDR2 FQNEAQ (reference sequence). J gave up 1 base and V 5 bases, and 6 bases lay outside the gene matches. The CDR3 contains 16 residues. The CDR3 protein is CASSDRAGGRTDTQYF. The CDR3 coding sequence is TGTGCCAGCAGCGACCGAGCGGGGGGGCGCACAGATACGCAGTATTTT.

The chain recombines TRBV7-8 with TRBJ1-5; D unresolved. Germline CDR1 reads SGHVS; CDR2 reads FQNEAQ. The ends were cut back, 5 bases at V and 3 bases at J, with 11 bases in the middle. The CDR3 runs to 14 residues. The CDR3 is CASSPGSDNQPQHF. CDR3 sequence (DNA): TGTGCCAGCAGCCCCGGGAGTGACAATCAGCCCCAGCATTTT.

The gene calls are TRBV28 and TRBJ1-1, with D unclear. Between the trimmed V and J ends, which lost 7 bases and 4 bases, there was a span of 13 bases. This CDR3 is 13 amino acids long. Germline V lookup: CDR1 MDHEN, CDR2 SYDVKM. The CDR3 loop reads CASTLRLATEAFF. CDR3 coding DNA: TGTGCCAGCACCCTGCGACTAGCCACTGAAGCTTTCTTT.

The chain employs TRBV5-1 and TRBJ1-4; 7 bases are a match to TRBD1. The CDR3 covers 14 residues. CDR1 is SGHRS, CDR2 YFSETQ, per germline. Germline trimming cut 1 base from V and 4 bases from J; bases unmatched to any gene: 1. The CDR3 spells CASSLRQGNEKLFF. The CDR3 nucleotides read TGCGCCAGCAGCTTGAGACAGGGTAATGAAAAACTGTTTTTT. Based on the CDR3 plus reference TRBV5-1 and TRBJ1-4, the full variable domain is KAGVTQTPRYLIKTRGQQVTLSCSPISGHRSVSWYQQTPGQGLQFLFEYFSETQRNKGNFPGRFSGRQFSNSRSEMNVSTLELGDSALYLCASSLRQGNEKLFFGSGTQLSVL.

The chain links TRBV5-1 to TRBJ2-2; 8 nucleotides line up with TRBD1. The CDR3 contains 14 residues. V lost 4 bases to trimming and J lost 6 bases; unmatched junction nucleotides: 5. Germline V lookup: CDR1 SGHRS, CDR2 YFSETQ. CDR3 sequence: CASSPQGAPGELFF. The CDR3 nucleotides are TGCGCCAGCAGCCCGCAGGGGGCGCCCGGGGAGCTGTTTTTT.